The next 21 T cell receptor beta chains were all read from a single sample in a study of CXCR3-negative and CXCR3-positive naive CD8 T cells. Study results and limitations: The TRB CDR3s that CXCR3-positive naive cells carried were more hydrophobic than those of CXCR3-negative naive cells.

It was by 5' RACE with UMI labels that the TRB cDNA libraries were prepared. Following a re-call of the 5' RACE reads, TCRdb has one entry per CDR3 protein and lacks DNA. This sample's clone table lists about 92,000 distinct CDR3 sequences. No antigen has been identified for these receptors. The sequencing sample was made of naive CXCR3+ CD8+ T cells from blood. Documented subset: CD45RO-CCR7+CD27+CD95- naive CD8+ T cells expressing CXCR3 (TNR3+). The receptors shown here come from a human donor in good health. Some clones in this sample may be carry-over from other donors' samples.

This CDR3 reads CSARDLKGPYEQYF. The rearrangement uses TRBV20-1 and TRBJ2-7; lacking DNA, the TRBD2 call made by TCRdb goes unchecked. The CDR3 is 14 residues long. Germline lookup yields CDR1 DFQATT and CDR2 SNEGSKA (reference sequence).

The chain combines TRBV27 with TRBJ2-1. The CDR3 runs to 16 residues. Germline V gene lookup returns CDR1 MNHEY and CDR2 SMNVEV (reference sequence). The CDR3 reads CASSLSSRLIKGEQFF.

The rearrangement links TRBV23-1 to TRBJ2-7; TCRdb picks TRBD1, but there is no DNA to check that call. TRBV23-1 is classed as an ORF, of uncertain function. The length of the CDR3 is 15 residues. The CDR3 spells CASPNQGPNSYEQYF.

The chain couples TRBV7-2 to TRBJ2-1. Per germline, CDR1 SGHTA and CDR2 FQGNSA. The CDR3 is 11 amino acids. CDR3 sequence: CASSFGVLAFF.

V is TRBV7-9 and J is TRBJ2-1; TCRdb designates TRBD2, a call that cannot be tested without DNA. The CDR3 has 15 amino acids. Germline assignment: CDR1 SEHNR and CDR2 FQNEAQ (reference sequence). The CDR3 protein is CASSLVSSGSREQFF.

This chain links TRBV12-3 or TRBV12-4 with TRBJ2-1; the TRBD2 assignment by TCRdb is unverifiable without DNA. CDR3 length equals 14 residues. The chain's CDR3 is CASSLVEGTGEQFF.

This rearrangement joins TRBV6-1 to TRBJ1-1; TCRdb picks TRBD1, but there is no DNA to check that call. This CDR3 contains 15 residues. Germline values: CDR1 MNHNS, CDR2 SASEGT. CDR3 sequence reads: CASSEDRTPFTEAFF.

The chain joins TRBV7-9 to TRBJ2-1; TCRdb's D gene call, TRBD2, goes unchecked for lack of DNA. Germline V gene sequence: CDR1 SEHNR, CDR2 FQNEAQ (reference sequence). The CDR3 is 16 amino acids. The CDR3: CASSGTGTSQYNEQFF.

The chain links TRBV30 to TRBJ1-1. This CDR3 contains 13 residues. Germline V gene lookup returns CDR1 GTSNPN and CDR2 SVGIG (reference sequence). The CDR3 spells CAWFSLGGTEAFF.

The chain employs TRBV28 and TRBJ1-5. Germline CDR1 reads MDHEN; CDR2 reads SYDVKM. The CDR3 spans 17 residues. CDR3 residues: CASSPPPAGGSNQPQHF.

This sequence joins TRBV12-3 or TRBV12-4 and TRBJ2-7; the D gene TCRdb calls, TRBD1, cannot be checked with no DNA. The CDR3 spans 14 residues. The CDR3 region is CASSLNRGLVEQHF.

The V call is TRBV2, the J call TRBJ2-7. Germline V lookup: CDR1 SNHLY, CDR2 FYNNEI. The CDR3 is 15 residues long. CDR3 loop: CASSHRGRGYYEQYF.

CDR3 amino acids: CASSFNPVADEQYF. The genes are TRBV7-9 and TRBJ2-7. This CDR3 region has 14 residues. Germline V gene lookup returns CDR1 SEHNR and CDR2 FQNEAQ (reference sequence).

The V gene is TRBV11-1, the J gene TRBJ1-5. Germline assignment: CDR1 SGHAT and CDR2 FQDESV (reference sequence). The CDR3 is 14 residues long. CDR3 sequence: CASSLAPSNQPQHF.

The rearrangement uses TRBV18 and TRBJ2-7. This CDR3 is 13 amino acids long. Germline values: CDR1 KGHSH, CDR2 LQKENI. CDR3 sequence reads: CASSAGFAYEQYF.

CDR3 loop: CSAGDRGMNTEAFF. The chain recombines TRBV20-1 with TRBJ1-1; the D call of TRBD1 rests on TCRdb alone, since no DNA is present to check it. Germline CDR1 and CDR2: DFQATT and SNEGSKA (reference sequence). The CDR3 length is 14 residues.

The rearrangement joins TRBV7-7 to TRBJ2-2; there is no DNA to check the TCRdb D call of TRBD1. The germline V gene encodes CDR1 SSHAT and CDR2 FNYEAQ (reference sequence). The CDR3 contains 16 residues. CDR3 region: CASSLVTGANTGELFF.

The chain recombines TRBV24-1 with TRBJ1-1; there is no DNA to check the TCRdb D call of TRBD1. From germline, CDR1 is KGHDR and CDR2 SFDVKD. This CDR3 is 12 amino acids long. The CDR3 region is CATSMTDSRAFF.

The CDR3 region is CASSYSSGQGGEQYF. The genes are TRBV6-5 and TRBJ2-7; the D call from TCRdb, TRBD1, cannot be confirmed without DNA. The CDR3 extends over 15 amino acids. Germline V CDR1 and CDR2: MNHEY, SVGAGI.

The CDR3 is CASSSTQETQYF. This sequence joins TRBV12-3 or TRBV12-4 and TRBJ2-5. CDR3 size: 12 residues.

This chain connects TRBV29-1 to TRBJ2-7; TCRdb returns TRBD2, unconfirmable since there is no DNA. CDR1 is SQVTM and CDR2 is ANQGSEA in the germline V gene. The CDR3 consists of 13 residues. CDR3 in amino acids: CSVHDGPNYEQYF.